The 2 T cell receptor beta chains reported below all come from one sample, sequenced in a study of T cell changes during pregnancy in multiple sclerosis. Profiled with immunoSEQ multiplex PCR; TCRdb holds only in-frame clones, not every one. Among about 48,000 clones listed, approximately 88% were seen once. The sequenced sample was CD4+ T cells from peripheral blood mononuclear cells, obtained in the second trimester of pregnancy. These receptors all stem from a female donor with multiple sclerosis, enrolled in a pregnancy study.

The chain employs TRBV18 and TRBJ2-1, with D possibly matching TRBD1 (6 bases). V was cut by 3 bases and J by 5 bases, with 14 bases left in between. This CDR3 region has 15 residues. In germline, CDR1 is KGHSH, CDR2 LQKENI. CDR3 loop: CASSPRAGVDNEQFF. The CDR3 region has the DNA TGTGCCAGCTCACCGCGGGCAGGGGTGGACAATGAGCAGTTCTTC. Supplemented by reference TRBV18 and TRBJ2-1, the full variable domain reads NAGVMQNPRHLVRRRGQEARLRCSPMKGHSHVYWYRQLPEEGLKFMVYLQKENIIDESGMPKERFSAEFPKEGPSILRIQQVVRGDSAAYFCASSPRAGVDNEQFFGPGTRLTVL.

The rearrangement joins TRBV9 to TRBJ2-5; 8 positions agree with TRBD1. Germline V CDR1 and CDR2: SGDLS, YYNGEE. The J segment lost 4 bases and the V segment lost 0 bases, leaving 8 bases of the junction unmatched. CDR3 length: 16 amino acids. CDR3: CASSVGPGGWGETQYF. CDR3 in DNA: TGTGCCAGCAGCGTAGGTCCAGGGGGCTGGGGAGAGACCCAGTACTTC. Variable domain in full (rest from reference TRBV9 and TRBJ2-5): DSGVTQTPKHLITATGQRVTLRCSPRSGDLSVYWYQQSLDQGLQFLIQYYNGEERAKGNILERFSAQQFPDLHSELNLSSLELGDSALYFCASSVGPGGWGETQYFGPGTRLLVL.